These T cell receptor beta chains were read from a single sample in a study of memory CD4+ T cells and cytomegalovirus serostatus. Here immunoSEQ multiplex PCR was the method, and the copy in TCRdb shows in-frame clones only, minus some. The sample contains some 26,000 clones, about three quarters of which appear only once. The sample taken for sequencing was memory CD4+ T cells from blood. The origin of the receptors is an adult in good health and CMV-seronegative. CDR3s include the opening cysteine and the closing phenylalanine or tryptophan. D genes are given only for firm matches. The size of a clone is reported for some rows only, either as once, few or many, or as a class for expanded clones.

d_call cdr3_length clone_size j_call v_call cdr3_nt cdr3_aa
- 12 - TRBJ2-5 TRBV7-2 TGTGCCAGCAAGCAGGGGCAAGAGACCCAGTACTTC CASKQGQETQYF
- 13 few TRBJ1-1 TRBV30 TGTGCCTGGGATTACATGATAAACACTGAAGCTTTCTTT CAWDYMINTEAFF
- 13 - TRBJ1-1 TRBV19 TGTGCCAGTAGTACCGACAGAACCACTGAAGCTTTCTTT CASSTDRTTEAFF
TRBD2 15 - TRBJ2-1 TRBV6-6 TGTGCCAGCACCCTGGGGACTAGCGGGGCCAATGAGCAGTTCTTC CASTLGTSGANEQFF
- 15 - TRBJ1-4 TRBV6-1 TGTGCCAGCCTGAAACGGGGAGGATTAGATGAAAAACTGTTTTTT CASLKRGGLDEKLFF
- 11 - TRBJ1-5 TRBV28 TGTGCCAGCAGCCGTTATCAGCCCCAGCATTTT CASSRYQPQHF
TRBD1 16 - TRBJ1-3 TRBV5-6 TGTGCCAGCAGCCGCGGACAGGGGGTTTCTGGAAACACCATATATTTT CASSRGQGVSGNTIYF
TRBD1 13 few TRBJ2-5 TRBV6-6 TGTGCCAGCAGCTCCGGGACAGTAGAGACCCAGTACTTC CASSSGTVETQYF
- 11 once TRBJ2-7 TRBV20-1 TGCAGTGCCCCCGGACAGATCGAGCAGTACTTC CSAPGQIEQYF
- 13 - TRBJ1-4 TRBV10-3 TGTGCCATCAGTGCGGGAGCTAATGAAAAACTGTTTTTT CAISAGANEKLFF
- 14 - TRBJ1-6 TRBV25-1 TGTGCCAGCAGAGAGCTTCCTAGGAATTCACCCCTCCACTTT CASRELPRNSPLHF
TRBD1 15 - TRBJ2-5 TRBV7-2 TGTGCCAGCGGGGCCCAGACAGGGGGTGGGGAGACCCAGTACTTC CASGAQTGGGETQYF
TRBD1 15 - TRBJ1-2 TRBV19 TGTGCCAGTACTCGTGACAGGGCCACTAACTATGGCTACACCTTC CASTRDRATNYGYTF
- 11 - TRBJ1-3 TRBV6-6 TGTGCCAGCAGTTACGGGGACACCATATATTTT CASSYGDTIYF
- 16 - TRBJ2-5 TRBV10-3 TGTGCCATCAGTGACCGGGACCCTCGAGAGGGGGAGACCCAGTACTTC CAISDRDPREGETQYF
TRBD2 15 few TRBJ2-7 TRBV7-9 TGTGCCAGCAGCCCGATGGGGGGGAGCTCCTACGAGCAGTACTTC CASSPMGGSSYEQYF
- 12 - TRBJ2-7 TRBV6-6 - CASSSSSSEQYF
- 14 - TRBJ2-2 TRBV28 TGTGCCAGCAGCCGGACGGGGAACACCGGGGGGCTGTTTTTT CASSRTGNTGGLFF
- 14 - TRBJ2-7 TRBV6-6 TGTGCCAGCAACATACAGGGTCGGGACTACGAGCAGTACTTC CASNIQGRDYEQYF
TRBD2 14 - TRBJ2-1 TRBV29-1 TGCAGCGTTGCCCGGGGGGTTCAGGGTTTAGAGCAGTTCTTC CSVARGVQGLEQFF
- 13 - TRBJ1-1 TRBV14 TGTGCCAGCAGCCTTAGTCCGGGCACTGAAGCTTTCTTT CASSLSPGTEAFF
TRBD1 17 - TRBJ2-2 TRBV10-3 TGTGCCATCAGTGACTCCCGGACAGGGGGGCTCGCCGGGGAGCTGTTTTTT CAISDSRTGGLAGELFF
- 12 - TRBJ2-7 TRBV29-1 TGCAGCGTTGAAGAAAACCTAGAGCGGCAGTACTTC CSVEENLERQYF
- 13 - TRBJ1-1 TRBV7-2 TGTGCCAGCAGCTTTACAGGTTTGCCTGAAGCTTTCTTT CASSFTGLPEAFF
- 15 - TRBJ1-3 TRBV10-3 TGTGCCATCAGTGGCCCACAGCGCTCTGGAAACACCATATATTTT CAISGPQRSGNTIYF
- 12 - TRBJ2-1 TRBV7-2 TGTGCCAGCAGTAACAGGGCGAATGAGCAGTTCTTC CASSNRANEQFF
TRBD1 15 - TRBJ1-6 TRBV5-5 TGTGCCAGCAGCTTGGCCCTGGACAGGGGTTCACCCCTCCACTTT CASSLALDRGSPLHF
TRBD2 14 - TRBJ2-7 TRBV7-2 TGTGCCAGCAGCCGACAGCGGGGCTCCTACGAGCAGTACTTC CASSRQRGSYEQYF
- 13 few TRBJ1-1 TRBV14 TGTGCCAGCAGGACGGACCTGAGGACTGAAGCTTTCTTT CASRTDLRTEAFF
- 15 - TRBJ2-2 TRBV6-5 TGTGCCAGCAGTAAGCTAGCTCCGAACACCGGGGAGCTGTTTTTT CASSKLAPNTGELFF
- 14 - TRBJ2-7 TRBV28 TGTGCCAGCAGTTTATTAGGGACACACTACGAGCAGTACTTC CASSLLGTHYEQYF
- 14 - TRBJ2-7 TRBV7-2 TGTGCCAGCAGCTTACCGGCCAGCTCCTACGAGCAGTACTTC CASSLPASSYEQYF
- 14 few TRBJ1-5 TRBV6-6 TGTGCCAGCAGTGCGGACAGCCACAATCAGCCCCAGCATTTT CASSADSHNQPQHF
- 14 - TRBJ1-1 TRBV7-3 TGTGCCAGCAGCTTAGGAGCTTCGAACACTGAAGCTTTCTTT CASSLGASNTEAFF
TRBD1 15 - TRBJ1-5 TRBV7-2 TGTGCCAGCAGCTTTACAGGGGGGGTAAGTCAGCCCCAGCATTTT CASSFTGGVSQPQHF
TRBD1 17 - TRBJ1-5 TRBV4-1 TGCGCCAGCAGCCAACTCCCAACAGGGGGCGGCAATCAGCCCCAGCATTTT CASSQLPTGGGNQPQHF
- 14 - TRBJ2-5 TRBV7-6 TGTGCCAGCAGCTTATCTGCTACGAGGGAGACCCAGTACTTC CASSLSATRETQYF
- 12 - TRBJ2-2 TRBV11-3 TGTGCCAGCAGTCCCGACGGCGGGGAGCTGTTTTTT CASSPDGGELFF
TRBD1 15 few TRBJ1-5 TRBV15 TGTGCCACCAGCAGGAGGACAGGCAGCAATCAGCCCCAGCATTTT CATSRRTGSNQPQHF
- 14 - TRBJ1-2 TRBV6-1 TGTGCCAGCAGTGAATGGAAAGGAAACTATGGCTACACCTTC CASSEWKGNYGYTF
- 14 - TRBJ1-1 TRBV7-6 TGTGCCAGCAGCTTAGTCGGTCAGAACACTGAAGCTTTCTTT CASSLVGQNTEAFF
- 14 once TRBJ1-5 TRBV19 TGTGCCAGTAACCGCAGGGAGGCAAATCAGCCCCAGCATTTT CASNRREANQPQHF
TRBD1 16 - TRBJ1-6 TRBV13 TGTGCCAGCAGCTTAGGATACAGGGGGCTCAATTCACCCCTCCACTTT CASSLGYRGLNSPLHF
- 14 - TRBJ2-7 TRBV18 TGTGCCAGCTCTGGGGGAGGTCAGTCCTACGAGCAGTACTTC CASSGGGQSYEQYF
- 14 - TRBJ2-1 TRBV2 TGTGCCAGCATTCTGGGGGAGTTTGACAATGAGCAGTTCTTC CASILGEFDNEQFF
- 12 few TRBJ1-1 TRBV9 TGTGCCAGCAGCCGAGACAGTCCTGAAGCTTTCTTT CASSRDSPEAFF